This entry features one TCR beta chain sequence. Other DNA sequences in the same sample also yield this CDR3. The CDR3 contains 15 residues. The junction had 4 bases not matched to a gene; V was cut back by 0 bases and J by 3 bases. The germline gives CDR1 SGDLS, CDR2 YYNGEE. This sample stems from a study of shared clonotypes between healthy human individuals. The repertoire was sequenced with immunoSEQ multiplex PCR; TCRdb's copy has only in-frame clones and lacks some. There are about 670,000 clones in the sample; roughly 78% occur only once, and under 2% lies in the top ten. The source is a young woman in good health. Sequenced: memory CD4+ T cells sorted from blood. Specified subset: CD45RA-negative fraction. This chain connects TRBV9 to TRBJ2-3; 7 bases match TRBD2. Written as DNA, the CDR3 is TGTGCCAGCAGCGTAGTGGGAGGGAGTACAGATACGCAGTATTTT. The encoded protein is CASSVVGGSTDTQYF.